This section outlines one T cell receptor beta chain sequence together with its context. Some clones are missing from TCRdb's copy, which holds only in-frame ones; the method was immunoSEQ multiplex PCR. This sample has about 180,000 clones; 86% occur once, and the top ten carry less than 3.5%. These data are taken from a study of blood T cell repertoires in COVID-19. On the study more broadly: There were acute and convalescent COVID-19 samples, and they came from the United States, Italy and Spain. Sources were T cells, B-cell-depleted T cells, or PBMCs; the material itself was cDNA or gDNA.

Germline CDR1 and CDR2: MNHNY and SVGAGI (reference sequence). V was clipped by 5 bases and J by 2 bases, with 22 bases between them. The CDR3 runs to 18 residues. The receptor was derived from a woman aged 30 to 39 with active or convalescent COVID-19. The chain employs TRBV6-6 and TRBJ1-3, with D perhaps TRBD1 (6 bases). Sample: peripheral blood. The CDR3 loop is CASSLKFHRVIAGNTIYF. In DNA, the CDR3 is TGTGCCAGCAGTCTGAAGTTCCACAGGGTCATAGCTGGAAACACCATATATTTT.